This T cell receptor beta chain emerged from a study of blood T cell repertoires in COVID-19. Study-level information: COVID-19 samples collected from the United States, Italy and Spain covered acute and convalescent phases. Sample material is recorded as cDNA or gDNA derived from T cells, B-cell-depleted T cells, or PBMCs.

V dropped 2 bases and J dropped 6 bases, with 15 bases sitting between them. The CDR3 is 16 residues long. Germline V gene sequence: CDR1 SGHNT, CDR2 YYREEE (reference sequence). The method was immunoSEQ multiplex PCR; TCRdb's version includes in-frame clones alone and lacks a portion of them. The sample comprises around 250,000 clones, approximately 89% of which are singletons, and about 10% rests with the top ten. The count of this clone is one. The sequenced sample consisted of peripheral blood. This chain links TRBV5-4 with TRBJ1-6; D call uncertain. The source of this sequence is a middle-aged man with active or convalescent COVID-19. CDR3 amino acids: CASSFFDSGFNSPLHF. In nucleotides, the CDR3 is TGTGCCAGCAGCTTTTTTGATTCGGGGTTTAATTCACCCCTCCACTTT.